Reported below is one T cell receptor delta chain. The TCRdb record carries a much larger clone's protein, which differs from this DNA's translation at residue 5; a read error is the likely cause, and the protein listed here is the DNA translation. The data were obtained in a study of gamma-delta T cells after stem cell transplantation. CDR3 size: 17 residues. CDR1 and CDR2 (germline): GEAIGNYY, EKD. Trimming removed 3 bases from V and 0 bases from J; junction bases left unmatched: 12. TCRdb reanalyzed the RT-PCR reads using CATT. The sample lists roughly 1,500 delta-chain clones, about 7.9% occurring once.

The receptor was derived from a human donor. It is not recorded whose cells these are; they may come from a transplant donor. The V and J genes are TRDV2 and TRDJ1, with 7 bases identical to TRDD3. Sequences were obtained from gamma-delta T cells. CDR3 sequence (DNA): TGTGCCTGTGACGCCCTTGAGGTACTGGGGAACACCGATAAACTCATCTTT. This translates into CACDALEVLGNTDKLIF.